The 7 T cell receptor beta chains given below trace back to one sample, sequenced in a study of T cell responses to AZD1222 COVID-19 vaccine. TCRdb's table, derived via immunoSEQ multiplex PCR, lists solely in-frame clones and lacks some. The data show 110,000 to 150,000 clones, with about 92% seen just once and approximately 9% held by the top ten. The sequenced sample was peripheral blood, obtained on day 0 of AZD1222 vaccination. The receptors stem from an adult in good health.

The J gene is TRBJ2-7, the V gene TRBV30; 8 bases are shared with TRBD1. The germline V gene has CDR1 GTSNPN and CDR2 SVGIG (reference sequence). Trimming at V came to 0 bases and at J to 6 bases, leaving 10 bases not matched to a gene. The CDR3 length is 15 residues. The CDR3 bases are TGTGCCTGGAGTGTAGCGGACAGGGATTCGAGCGAGCAGTACTTC. Its translation is CAWSVADRDSSEQYF.

J is TRBJ1-4 and V is TRBV9, with no clear D. The CDR3 totals 14 residues. From germline, CDR1 is SGDLS and CDR2 YYNGEE. Trimming removed 1 base from V and 7 bases from J, with 11 bases in between. The chain's CDR3 is CASSVSPEAEKLFF. CDR3 coding DNA: TGTGCCAGCAGCGTAAGTCCAGAGGCTGAAAAACTGTTTTTT.

The rearrangement links TRBV9 to TRBJ2-1, with no clear D. V lost 3 bases and J lost 8, with 15 bases in between. Per the germline V gene, CDR1 is SGDLS and CDR2 is YYNGEE. The CDR3 loop spans 14 amino acids. The CDR3 sequence is CASSESGELDEQFF. CDR3 sequence (DNA): TGTGCCAGCAGCGAGTCTGGCGAGTTGGATGAGCAGTTCTTC.

This CDR3 reads CAWSVLAGEQYF. CDR3 DNA: TGTGCCTGGAGTGTACTAGCGGGCGAGCAGTACTTC. This chain links TRBV30 with TRBJ2-7, with 9 bases that match TRBD2. CDR1 and CDR2 (germline): GTSNPN, SVGIG (reference sequence). This CDR3 region has 12 residues. The ends lost 0 bases at V and 6 bases at J; junction bases unmatched: 0.

This clone is a singleton in its sample. The gene calls are TRBV7-9 and TRBJ2-2; tentatively, D is TRBD1 or TRBD2 (6 bases each). The ends were cut back, 6 bases at V and 3 bases at J, with 17 bases in the middle. This CDR3 contains 16 residues. Germline V gene sequence: CDR1 SEHNR, CDR2 FQNEAQ (reference sequence). The CDR3 region has the DNA TGTGCCAGCAGGAGGGGGAAGGGGGAGGACACCGGGGAGCTGTTTTTT. This translates into CASRRGKGEDTGELFF.

The chain joins TRBV18 to TRBJ2-6, with D hard to call. CDR1 is KGHSH and CDR2 is LQKENI in the germline V gene. V lost 4 bases, J lost 0 bases, and 16 bases lay in between. The length of the CDR3 is 18 residues. CDR3 bases: TGTGCCAGCTCACGGATACCCGGCAGCAGCTCTGGGGCCAACGTCCTGACTTTC. This sequence encodes CASSRIPGSSSGANVLTF.

The CDR3 is CASSRTVLETQYF. The CDR3 nucleotides read TGTGCCAGCAGTCGGACAGTACTAGAGACCCAGTACTTC. J is TRBJ2-5 and V is TRBV7-9, with D maybe TRBD1 (6 bases). Germline lookup yields CDR1 SEHNR and CDR2 FQNEAQ (reference sequence). The CDR3 extends over 13 amino acids. The V and J ends lost 6 bases and 4 bases respectively, with 12 bases between them.